The 21 T cell receptor beta chains below all came from one sample that was sequenced in a study of shared T cell receptors in the human thymus. The data were produced by immunoSEQ multiplex PCR, yet TCRdb's version contains in-frame clones alone and is incomplete. Of 600,000 or so clones listed, around 87% are singletons. This sample was also put to use in a study of human thymus T cells.

Sequencing input: thymocytes. These receptors all stem from a boy in the first two years of life with a congenital heart defect.

The genes are TRBV27 and TRBJ1-1, with D possibly being TRBD1 (5 bases). The CDR3 runs 14 residues. CDR1 and CDR2 (germline): MNHEY, SMNVEV (reference sequence). Deletions cut 4 bases from V and 1 base from J, with 10 bases between. CDR3 nucleotide sequence: TGTGCCAGCAGTTCCTTGGGGGGGAACACTGAAGCTTTCTTT. Amino acids: CASSSLGGNTEAFF.

The chain carries TRBV5-4 and TRBJ2-5, with 10 bases fitting TRBD2. The CDR3 extends over 17 amino acids. The germline CDR1 and CDR2 sequences are SGHNT and YYREEE (reference sequence). V gave up 3 bases and J gave up 0 bases; unmatched junction bases: 8. The CDR3 coding sequence is TGTGCCAGCAGCTGCACCCCAGCGGGGGGGGACCAAGAGACCCAGTACTTC. This encodes CASSCTPAGGDQETQYF.

The V gene is TRBV14, the J gene TRBJ1-1; 7 bases agree with TRBD1. The CDR3 sequence is 16 residues long. The ends lost 4 bases at V and 0 bases at J; junction bases unmatched: 8. Germline lookup yields CDR1 SGHDN and CDR2 FVKESK. CDR3 in amino acids: CASSPKTGRMNTEAFF. DNA for the CDR3: TGTGCCAGCAGCCCGAAGACAGGGAGGATGAACACTGAAGCTTTCTTT.

The chain couples TRBV5-1 to TRBJ1-1; the match to TRBD1 covers 8 bases. The length of the CDR3 is 16 residues. Germline V gives CDR1 SGHRS, CDR2 YFSETQ. V lost 0 bases and J lost 7; bases outside the gene matches: 11. CDR3 in amino acids: CASSLEWDRSLGEAFF. The CDR3 DNA follows: TGCGCCAGCAGCTTGGAGTGGGACAGGTCCCTCGGTGAAGCTTTCTTT. The entire variable domain, with the rest obtained from reference TRBV5-1 and TRBJ1-1, is as follows: KAGVTQTPRYLIKTRGQQVTLSCSPISGHRSVSWYQQTPGQGLQFLFEYFSETQRNKGNFPGRFSGRQFSNSRSEMNVSTLELGDSALYLCASSLEWDRSLGEAFFGQGTRLTVV.

The chain links TRBV25-1 to TRBJ2-3; 9 nucleotides align to TRBD1. After removal of 5 bases from V and 2 bases from J, the junction contained 5 bases not matched to a gene. The CDR3 length is 15 residues. Per germline, CDR1 MGHDK and CDR2 SYGVNS. CDR3 bases: TGTGCCAGCAGTCCATGGACAGGGGACACAGATACGCAGTATTTT. This sequence encodes CASSPWTGDTDTQYF.

The chain recombines TRBV28 with TRBJ1-5; weak D call: TRBD1 (6 bases). The length of the CDR3 is 21 residues. Trimming took off 6 bases at V and 0 bases at J, with 30 bases between the two ends. Looked up from germline, CDR1 is MDHEN and CDR2 is SYDVKM. This chain's CDR3 is CASSFKGEGPTTLYSNQPQHF. Here the CDR3 DNA reads TGTGCCAGCAGCTTCAAGGGGGAAGGACCTACTACCCTTTATAGCAATCAGCCCCAGCATTTT. Full variable domain (remainder filled in from reference TRBV28 and TRBJ1-5): DVKVTQSSRYLVKRTGEKVFLECVQDMDHENMFWYRQDPGLGLRLIYFSYDVKMKEKGDIPEGYSVSREKKERFSLILESASTNQTSMYLCASSFKGEGPTTLYSNQPQHFGDGTRLSIL.

The chain combines TRBV6-5 with TRBJ2-7; TRBD2 matches 7 bases. Germline CDR1 reads MNHEY; CDR2 reads SVGAGI. This CDR3 contains 16 residues. V was clipped by 2 bases and J by 6 bases; unmatched bases: 13. CDR3: CASSYPFLAALPEQYF. The DNA of the CDR3 is TGTGCCAGCAGTTACCCGTTCCTAGCGGCATTGCCCGAGCAGTACTTC.

J is TRBJ1-6 and V is TRBV30; 8 bases are a match to TRBD1. The germline V gene encodes CDR1 GTSNPN and CDR2 SVGIG (reference sequence). CDR3 size: 13 residues. V was clipped by 2 bases and J by 9 bases; unmatched bases: 3. The CDR3 DNA sequence: TGTGCCTGGAGTCAGGGGGCAGGTTCACCCCTCCACTTT. Encoded protein: CAWSQGAGSPLHF. Together with reference TRBV30 and TRBJ1-6, the CDR3 gives the full variable domain: SQTIHQWPATLVQPVGSPLSLECTVEGTSNPNLYWYRQAAGRGLQLLFYSVGIGQISSEVPQNLSASRPQDRQFILSSKKLLLSDSGFYLCAWSQGAGSPLHFGNGTRLTVT.

The V gene is TRBV9, the J gene TRBJ2-5; maybe TRBD2 (5 bases). V lost 3 bases, J lost 0 bases, and 15 bases lay in between. This CDR3 is built from 16 residues. Germline CDR1 SGDLS, CDR2 YYNGEE. CDR3 DNA sequence: TGTGCCAGCAGCGAAGGACTGATGGTGTACCAAGAGACCCAGTACTTC. Its translation is CASSEGLMVYQETQYF.

This chain uses TRBV27 with TRBJ2-5; 9 positions match TRBD1. The DNA end is more similar to TRBJ2-7, so the J call may be wrong. Germline values: CDR1 MNHEY, CDR2 SMNVEV (reference sequence). There are 16 residues in the CDR3. The CDR3 sequence is CASSITGTGSTYEQYF. In DNA, the CDR3 is TGTGCCAGCAGTATTACCGGGACAGGGTCTACCTACGAGCAGTACTTC.

Only one count was recorded for this clone. DNA of the CDR3: TGTGCCAGCAGTGAAGCGAGGCGACAGGGGCGTACCTACGAGCAGTACTTC. This gives the protein CASSEARRQGRTYEQYF. V gene TRBV2 combines with J gene TRBJ2-7; 8 bases line up with TRBD1. V shed 0 bases and J 2 bases; nucleotides not matched to a gene: 9. The CDR3 loop spans 17 amino acids. Germline loops: CDR1 SNHLY, CDR2 FYNNEI.

The sample holds one count of this clone. CDR3 nucleotides: TGCGCCAGCAGCAAGCTACCGGGACTAGCGGCCCAAACTGGGGCCAACGTCCTGACTTTC. Translation: CASSKLPGLAAQTGANVLTF. This chain connects TRBV5-1 to TRBJ2-6; 11 nucleotides line up with TRBD2. Trimming removed 4 bases from V and 2 bases from J; junction bases left unmatched: 14. CDR3 size: 20 residues. The germline V gene encodes CDR1 SGHRS and CDR2 YFSETQ.

This chain links TRBV7-9 with TRBJ2-1; 8 bases line up with TRBD2. J lost 8 bases, V lost 5 bases, and 11 bases had no gene match. This CDR3 region has 15 residues. CDR1 is SEHNR, CDR2 FQNEAQ, per germline (reference sequence). The CDR3 loop reads CASSQTSAFVYEQFF. CDR3 in DNA: TGTGCCAGCAGCCAGACTAGCGCCTTTGTCTATGAGCAGTTCTTC. Based on the CDR3 plus reference TRBV7-9 and TRBJ2-1, the full variable domain is DTGVSQNPRHKITKRGQNVTFRCDPISEHNRLYWYRQTLGQGPEFLTYFQNEAQLEKSRLLSDRFSAERPKGSFSTLEIQRTEQGDSAMYLCASSQTSAFVYEQFFGPGTRLTVL.

This clone was observed a few times. The chain combines TRBV15 with TRBJ2-1, with 11 nucleotides matching TRBD2. The J segment lost 0 bases and the V segment lost 0 bases, leaving 13 bases of the junction unmatched. The CDR3 sequence is 21 residues long. CDR1 and CDR2 (germline): LNHNV, YYDKDF (reference sequence). The CDR3 is CATSRDDPTSGSVVSYNEQFF. The DNA of the CDR3 is TGTGCCACCAGCAGAGATGATCCAACTAGCGGGAGCGTGGTCTCCTACAATGAGCAGTTCTTC.

CDR3 nucleotides: TGCGCCAGCAGCCAAAGACATAAGAAGACGGCTAGCGGGGGTTCCGGAGGAGAGACCCAGTACTTC. This codes for CASSQRHKKTASGGSGGETQYF. The V call is TRBV4-3, the J call TRBJ2-5, with TRBD2 matching 10 bases. The CDR3 runs 22 residues. Germline trimming cut 2 bases from V and 4 bases from J; bases unmatched to any gene: 25. CDR1 LGHNA and CDR2 YSLEER come from the germline V gene.

The gene calls are TRBV4-3 and TRBJ2-1; 12 bases match TRBD2. Unmatched junction bases numbered 15, after V lost 3 bases and J lost 6 bases. Germline CDR1 is LGHNA and CDR2 is YSLEER. The CDR3 is 19 residues long. CDR3 sequence: CASSQGITRTSGNFNEQFF. For the CDR3, the DNA is TGCGCCAGCAGCCAGGGAATCACGCGGACTAGCGGGAACTTCAATGAGCAGTTCTTC.

In the case of this clone: One end of the junction varies from germline; a read error may be responsible. V usage is TRBV6-5 and J usage is TRBJ2-3; D unclear. This CDR3 spans 13 amino acids. Germline assignment: CDR1 MNHEY and CDR2 SVGAGI. CDR3 sequence (DNA): TGTGCCAGCAGATACTGCGGCACAGATACGCAGTATTTT. This translates into CASRYCGTDTQYF.

The rearrangement links TRBV25-1 to TRBJ2-7; TRBD1 is a possible D gene (6 bases). The CDR3 is 17 amino acids. Trimming pared 0 bases from V and 2 bases from J, leaving 17 bases between. Germline V gene data show CDR1 as MGHDK and CDR2 as SYGVNS. This chain's CDR3 is CASSEYIMEDRTYEQYF. The CDR3 nucleotides are TGTGCCAGCAGTGAATATATAATGGAGGACAGAACCTACGAGCAGTACTTC.

In DNA form, the CDR3 reads TGTGCCTGGAGGGCTCAGGAGGTGTTTCAGCCCCAGCATTTT. Its translation is CAWRAQEVFQPQHF. The gene calls are TRBV30 and TRBJ1-5, with D uncertain. Germline V gives CDR1 GTSNPN, CDR2 SVGIG (reference sequence). CDR3 length: 14 amino acids. The germline V and J ends were trimmed by 3 bases and 6 bases, with 15 bases remaining between them.

Remarks on this clone: This specimen includes other DNA sequences encoding the same CDR3. The V call is TRBV6-5, the J call TRBJ1-6; 7 nucleotides agree with TRBD1. Trimming at V came to 2 bases and at J to 5 bases, leaving 3 bases not matched to a gene. The CDR3 has 15 amino acids. CDR1 is MNHEY, CDR2 SVGAGI, per germline. CDR3 loop: CASSYGQGDNSPLHF. CDR3 coding DNA: TGTGCCAGCAGTTACGGGCAGGGGGATAATTCACCCCTCCACTTT.

This chain links TRBV28 with TRBJ2-1; TRBD2 matches 7 bases. Per the germline V gene, CDR1 is MDHEN and CDR2 is SYDVKM. This CDR3 region has 14 residues. The J segment lost 6 bases and the V segment lost 3 bases, leaving 5 bases of the junction unmatched. CDR3: CASSLGSSGNEQFF. In DNA form, the CDR3 reads TGTGCCAGCAGTTTGGGGTCTAGCGGCAATGAGCAGTTCTTC. Using reference TRBV28 and TRBJ2-1 for the parts outside the CDR3, the full variable domain is DVKVTQSSRYLVKRTGEKVFLECVQDMDHENMFWYRQDPGLGLRLIYFSYDVKMKEKGDIPEGYSVSREKKERFSLILESASTNQTSMYLCASSLGSSGNEQFFGPGTRLTVL.